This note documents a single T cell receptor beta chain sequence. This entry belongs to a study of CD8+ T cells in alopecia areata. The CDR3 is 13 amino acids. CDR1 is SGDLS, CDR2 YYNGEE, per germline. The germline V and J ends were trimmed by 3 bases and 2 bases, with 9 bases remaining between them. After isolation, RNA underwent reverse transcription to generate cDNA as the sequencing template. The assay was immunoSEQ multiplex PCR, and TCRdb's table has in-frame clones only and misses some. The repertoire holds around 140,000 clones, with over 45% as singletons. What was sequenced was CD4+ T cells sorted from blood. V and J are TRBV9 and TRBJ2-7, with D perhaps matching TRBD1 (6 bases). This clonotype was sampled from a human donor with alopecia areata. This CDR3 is CASSAGVTYEQYF. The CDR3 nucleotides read TGTGCCAGCAGCGCAGGGGTGACCTACGAGCAGTACTTC.